This TCR beta chain was recovered during a study of T cell responses to AZD1222 COVID-19 vaccine. Only in-frame clones appear in the TCRdb table, and some are missing; sequencing was by immunoSEQ multiplex PCR. This table has roughly 150,000 clones, around 89% appearing once. Material: peripheral blood, obtained on day 0 of AZD1222 vaccination. The receptor was derived from an adult in good health.

Here the CDR3 DNA reads TGTGCCAGCAGTTCCCCGACAGGGACCAATCAGCCCCAGCATTTT. Translating gives CASSSPTGTNQPQHF. This sequence joins TRBV28 and TRBJ1-5; TRBD1 matches 7 bases. V lost 4 bases and J lost 3; bases outside the gene matches: 6. Germline V gives CDR1 MDHEN, CDR2 SYDVKM. The CDR3 spans 15 residues.